Presented here are 32 T cell receptor beta chains from one specimen sequenced in a study of Ad26.COV2.S vaccination and SARS-CoV-2 variants. The treatment: over 15 received Ad26.COV2.S at low or high dose, single or two shots; 5 received placebo; per-sample allocation not given. Sampling was done on day 63 after the first vaccine or placebo injection. The table came from immunoSEQ multiplex PCR; TCRdb's copy has only in-frame clones and leaves some out. This sample has around 400,000 clones, with approximately 90% found just once. The input for sequencing was peripheral blood, taken in a trial of Ad26.COV2.S vaccine versus placebo. The receptors were sampled from a person between 18 and 59 years old who received the Ad26.COV2.S COVID-19 vaccine or a placebo.

This sequence joins TRBV7-2 and TRBJ2-1; 13 bases are a match to TRBD2. The trim removed 5 bases at V and 12 bases at J, leaving 10 bases unmatched. CDR1 is SGHTA, CDR2 FQGNSA, per germline. This CDR3 region has 15 residues. CDR3: CASSDGLAGVGRQFF. The CDR3 region has the DNA TGTGCCAGCAGCGACGGACTAGCGGGAGTGGGACGGCAGTTCTTC.

The chain recombines TRBV11-3 with TRBJ2-7; 11 nucleotides line up with TRBD1. The CDR3 has 16 residues. Unmatched junction bases numbered 8, after V lost 5 bases and J lost 2 bases. Per the germline V gene, CDR1 is SGHNT and CDR2 is YENEEA. For the CDR3, the DNA is TGTGCCAGCAGCGCCCGTGGGACAGGGGGGCCCTACGAGCAGTACTTC. It specifies CASSARGTGGPYEQYF.

The chain carries TRBV6-6 and TRBJ2-7; 7 bases align to TRBD2. In germline, CDR1 is MNHNY, CDR2 SVGAGI (reference sequence). V dropped 5 bases and J dropped 0; count of bases not matched to a gene: 7. The CDR3 is made up of 15 amino acids. The CDR3 loop reads CASSASPSGSYEQYF. As DNA, the CDR3 is TGTGCCAGCAGTGCGAGCCCTAGCGGCTCCTACGAGCAGTACTTC.

The rearrangement joins TRBV29-1 to TRBJ1-2, with a possible D match to TRBD1 (5 bases). V dropped 3 bases and J dropped 8 bases, with 10 bases sitting between them. Germline V gene lookup returns CDR1 SQVTM and CDR2 ANQGSEA. The CDR3 is 11 amino acids. The CDR3 DNA is TGCAGCGTTGACAGGGTTGAAGGCTACACCTTC. Protein product: CSVDRVEGYTF.

V and J are TRBV11-2 and TRBJ2-4, with 8 bases fitting TRBD1. Germline-derived CDR1 and CDR2 are SGHAT and FQNNGV. With V trimmed by 5 bases and J by 1 base, 10 bases remained unmatched. The CDR3 length is 17 residues. CDR3 nucleotides: TGTGCCAGCAGCCGGACAGGGAGCCTTCGGGCCAAAAACATTCAGTACTTC. Its protein is CASSRTGSLRAKNIQYF.

The CDR3 reads CASSKLGLDTQYF. The CDR3 DNA sequence: TGTGCCAGCAGCAAACTGGGGCTCGATACGCAGTATTTT. The chain employs TRBV14 and TRBJ2-3; D might be TRBD1 (5 bases). Germline V lookup: CDR1 SGHDN, CDR2 FVKESK. This CDR3 comprises 13 residues. Trimming cost V 5 bases and J 6 bases, with 12 bases left between them. Filled out from reference TRBV14 and TRBJ2-3, the complete variable domain reads EAGVTQFPSHSVIEKGQTVTLRCDPISGHDNLYWYRRVMGKEIKFLLHFVKESKQDESGMPNNRFLAERTGGTYSTLKVQPAELEDSGVYFCASSKLGLDTQYFGPGTRLTVL.

The rearrangement uses TRBV5-1 and TRBJ1-1, with TRBD1 as a possible D gene (5 bases). The V gene's germline CDR1 is SGHRS and CDR2 YFSETQ. There are 15 residues in the CDR3. V lost 4 bases to trimming and J lost 1 base, with 14 bases between them. CDR3 loop: CASSRGGVTNTEAFF. DNA of the CDR3: TGCGCCAGCAGCCGGGGAGGGGTGACGAACACTGAAGCTTTCTTT.

J is TRBJ2-7 and V is TRBV7-9, with D unresolved. The CDR3 contains 13 residues. Trimming removed 1 base at V and 7 bases at J, with 11 bases between. CDR1 and CDR2 (germline): SEHNR, FQNEAQ (reference sequence). This chain's CDR3 is CASSLGAPNEQYF. In DNA, the CDR3 is TGTGCCAGCAGCTTAGGTGCCCCAAATGAGCAGTACTTC.

J is TRBJ2-5 and V is TRBV9, with 10 positions matching TRBD2. Trimming cost V 4 bases and J 2 bases; bases outside gene matches: 11. The CDR3 extends over 17 amino acids. CDR1 SGDLS and CDR2 YYNGEE come from the germline V gene. This CDR3 is CASSPSPTSGKQETQYF. Written as DNA, the CDR3 is TGTGCCAGCAGCCCCAGTCCCACTAGCGGGAAGCAAGAGACCCAGTACTTC.

The genes are TRBV2 and TRBJ1-1; D gene unclear. The CDR3 runs 14 residues. Germline V CDR1 and CDR2: SNHLY, FYNNEI. Trimming cost V 5 bases and J 2 bases, with 12 bases left between them. The CDR3 is CASSPRVVNTEAFF. CDR3 DNA: TGTGCCAGCAGTCCCCGAGTGGTCAACACTGAAGCTTTCTTT. The full variable domain, in which reference TRBV2 and TRBJ1-1 provide the parts outside the CDR3, is EPEVTQTPSHQVTQMGQEVILRCVPISNHLYFYWYRQILGQKVEFLVSFYNNEISEKSEIFDDQFSVERPDGSNFTLKIRSTKLEDSAMYFCASSPRVVNTEAFFGQGTRLTVV.

The gene calls are TRBV19 and TRBJ2-7; D could derive from TRBD1 or TRBD2 (6 bases each). Between the trimmed V and J ends, which lost 3 bases and 7 bases, there was a span of 16 bases. Germline CDR1 reads LNHDA; CDR2 reads SQIVND (reference sequence). The CDR3 is 14 amino acids. In DNA form, the CDR3 reads TGTGCCAGTAGTATGTTCGGGGGCGGAGGGGAGCAGTACTTC. Its translation is CASSMFGGGGEQYF. The full variable domain, completed using reference TRBV19 and TRBJ2-7, is DGGITQSPKYLFRKEGQNVTLSCEQNLNHDAMYWYRQDPGQGLRLIYYSQIVNDFQKGDIAEGYSVSREKKESFPLTVTSAQKNPTAFYLCASSMFGGGGEQYFGPGTRLTVT.

J is TRBJ2-6 and V is TRBV5-4, with D uncertain. Germline V CDR1 and CDR2: SGHNT, YYREEE (reference sequence). The CDR3 is 15 amino acids. The V gene lost 4 bases and the J gene lost 2 bases, with 10 bases spanning the gap. The CDR3 loop is CASSLYTTGANVLTF. The CDR3 DNA sequence: TGTGCCAGCAGCCTTTACACAACTGGGGCCAACGTCCTGACTTTC.

Worth noting for this clone: The sample contains more than one DNA sequence encoding this CDR3. The rearrangement uses TRBV20-1 and TRBJ2-1; tentatively, D is TRBD2 (5 bases). Germline V gives CDR1 DFQATT, CDR2 SNEGSKA (reference sequence). The V end was cut by 5 bases, the J end by 6 bases, with 8 bases between. The CDR3 length is 11 residues. The CDR3 DNA sequence: TGCAGTGCTCGGGATTCCAATGAGCAGTTCTTC. Translating gives CSARDSNEQFF.

This clone was observed a few times. The V call is TRBV15, the J call TRBJ2-5; the D gene is possibly TRBD2 (6 bases). The V gene's germline CDR1 is LNHNV and CDR2 YYDKDF (reference sequence). The CDR3 is 16 amino acids. V lost 5 bases and J 0 bases, leaving 16 bases between the germline ends. CDR3 residues: CATSAYRDSYQETQYF. The CDR3 nucleotides read TGTGCCACCAGCGCATACCGGGACTCTTACCAAGAGACCCAGTACTTC.

This chain joins TRBV4-1 and TRBJ2-7; TRBD2 agrees at 7 bases. The CDR3 runs 15 residues. With 0 bases clipped from V and 3 bases from J, the junction kept 5 bases outside the gene matches. Germline CDR1 is MGHRA and CDR2 is YSYEKL. For the CDR3, the DNA is TGCGCCAGCAGCCAAGATAGATCTAGCGGCTACGAGCAGTACTTC. Amino acid sequence: CASSQDRSSGYEQYF.

The chain carries TRBV28 and TRBJ2-7, with TRBD1 matching over 9 bases. The CDR3 sequence is 14 residues long. Germline trimming cut 7 bases from V and 4 bases from J; bases unmatched to any gene: 8. Germline CDR1 reads MDHEN; CDR2 reads SYDVKM. CDR3 sequence reads: CASIRQGGSYEQYF. The CDR3, as DNA: TGTGCCAGCATCAGACAGGGGGGGTCGTACGAGCAGTACTTC.

This clone was counted once. This chain uses TRBV9 with TRBJ2-3; tentatively, D is TRBD1 (5 bases). Germline values: CDR1 SGDLS, CDR2 YYNGEE. The V and J ends lost 0 bases and 3 bases respectively, with 14 bases between them. The CDR3 runs to 16 residues. The CDR3 loop is CASSVVDSLRTDTQYF. In DNA form, the CDR3 reads TGTGCCAGCAGCGTAGTAGACAGCCTCAGGACAGATACGCAGTATTTT.

The chain carries TRBV11-2 and TRBJ2-1; D gene unclear. The V end lost 1 base, the J end lost 4 bases, and 8 bases lay between the germline ends. Germline CDR1 reads SGHAT; CDR2 reads FQNNGV. The CDR3 is made up of 14 amino acids. This CDR3 is CASSLASLYNEQFF. CDR3 bases: TGTGCCAGCAGCTTAGCGTCTCTTTACAATGAGCAGTTCTTC.

This sequence joins TRBV27 and TRBJ2-1; possible D gene TRBD2, 6 bases. V lost 6 bases and J 13 bases, leaving 22 bases between the germline ends. Germline CDR1 is MNHEY and CDR2 is SMNVEV (reference sequence). CDR3 size: 14 residues. As DNA, the CDR3 is TGTGCCAGCAGAGGGAGCGGGCCTTATATGGGACAGTTCTTC. It yields the protein CASRGSGPYMGQFF.

This clone was found once. The gene calls are TRBV6-2 or TRBV6-3 and TRBJ2-7; no reliable D call. V was shortened by 4 bases and J by 5 bases, with 6 bases between the two germline ends. Germline assignment: CDR1 MNHEY and CDR2 SVGEGT. The CDR3 sequence is 11 residues long. The CDR3 nucleotides are TGTGCCAGCAGTTTCCCTAACGAGCAGTACTTC. Residues: CASSFPNEQYF.

This sequence joins TRBV7-6 and TRBJ2-1; 7 bases fit TRBD2. Trimming took 2 bases from V and 4 from J; bases not matched to a gene: 17. The germline V gene encodes CDR1 SGHVS and CDR2 FNYEAQ. This CDR3 is built from 19 residues. The CDR3, as DNA: TGTGCCAGCAGCTTAACGGGAGCACGACGGGGACTACCGTACAATGAGCAGTTCTTC. This sequence encodes CASSLTGARRGLPYNEQFF.

The chain combines TRBV7-9 with TRBJ2-6; D might be TRBD1 or TRBD2, each matching 6 bases. V was trimmed by 5 bases and J by 0 bases, leaving 20 bases between them. The CDR3 has 19 residues. The germline CDR1 and CDR2 sequences are SEHNR and FQNEAQ (reference sequence). The CDR3: CASSRGQLGSYSGANVLTF. DNA of the CDR3: TGTGCCAGCAGCCGGGGGCAATTGGGTTCTTACTCTGGGGCCAACGTCCTGACTTTC.

This chain links TRBV6-5 with TRBJ2-7, with D possibly being TRBD1 (6 bases). CDR1 is MNHEY and CDR2 is SVGAGI in the germline V gene. Trimming stripped 1 base from V and 6 bases from J, with 10 bases between. The CDR3 is made up of 13 amino acids. CDR3 sequence reads: CASSYFTGSEQYF. In DNA form, the CDR3 reads TGTGCCAGCAGTTACTTTACAGGGAGCGAGCAGTACTTC.

This sequence joins TRBV7-2 and TRBJ2-5, with 7 bases that match TRBD1. In germline, CDR1 is SGHTA, CDR2 FQGNSA. The CDR3 sequence is 13 residues long. V lost 2 bases to trimming and J lost 5 bases; unmatched junction nucleotides: 2. The CDR3 loop is CASSLTGDETQYF. The CDR3, as DNA: TGTGCCAGCAGCTTAACAGGGGACGAGACCCAGTACTTC.

The chain links TRBV7-2 to TRBJ2-5; 7 nucleotides agree with TRBD2. The V and J ends lost 5 bases and 6 bases, in that order; junction bases with no gene match: 9. The CDR3 has 14 amino acids. Germline V CDR1 and CDR2: SGHTA, FQGNSA. The CDR3 DNA sequence: TGTGCCAGCAGCGGAGACATCGGGGGGAAGACCCAGTACTTC. Translation: CASSGDIGGKTQYF.

The V call is TRBV5-1, the J call TRBJ2-2; 7 nucleotides match TRBD2. The CDR3 is 14 residues long. V dropped 7 bases and J dropped 7; count of bases not matched to a gene: 10. Per germline, CDR1 SGHRS and CDR2 YFSETQ. As DNA, the CDR3 is TGCGCCAGCGGGGACTACCCGGCCAGCGGGGAGCTGTTTTTT. This sequence encodes CASGDYPASGELFF.

The chain combines TRBV5-1 with TRBJ2-5; 8 nucleotides agree with TRBD2. The V and J ends lost 4 bases and 2 bases, in that order; junction bases with no gene match: 4. The germline V gene has CDR1 SGHRS and CDR2 YFSETQ. This CDR3 has 14 residues. The CDR3 is CASSTGTSQETQYF. The DNA of the CDR3 is TGCGCCAGCAGCACCGGGACTAGTCAAGAGACCCAGTACTTC.

This clone is a singleton in its sample. The V gene is TRBV7-2, the J gene TRBJ2-5, with 10 nucleotides matching TRBD2. The CDR3 runs to 18 residues. V lost 8 bases to trimming and J lost 4 bases; unmatched junction nucleotides: 19. Germline loops: CDR1 SGHTA, CDR2 FQGNSA. CDR3 in amino acids: CASAPGMIAGGVSETQYF. In DNA, the CDR3 is TGTGCCAGCGCTCCGGGCATGATAGCGGGAGGCGTCTCAGAGACCCAGTACTTC.

The V gene is TRBV3-1 (or the pseudogene TRBV3-2), the J gene TRBJ1-6; 7 nucleotides match TRBD1. Germline V gene data show CDR1 as LGHDT and CDR2 as YNNKEL (reference sequence). Germline trimming cut 6 bases from V and 7 bases from J; bases unmatched to any gene: 6. The CDR3 is 14 residues long. DNA for the CDR3: TGTGCCAGCAGTCTCCGGGACAGCAATTCACCCCTCCACTTT. Translation: CASSLRDSNSPLHF.

The chain combines TRBV5-1 with TRBJ2-5; 15 nucleotides match TRBD2. Germline values: CDR1 SGHRS, CDR2 YFSETQ. This CDR3 spans 17 amino acids. The ends lost 4 bases at V and 5 bases at J; junction bases unmatched: 9. Written as DNA, the CDR3 is TGCGCCAGCAGCCCCGGGACTAGCGGGAGGTTGCAGGAGACCCAGTACTTC. It codes for CASSPGTSGRLQETQYF.

This clone was seen once. The V and J genes are TRBV7-9 and TRBJ2-5, with TRBD1 matching 7 bases. This CDR3 spans 15 amino acids. The V and J ends lost 5 bases and 0 bases, in that order; junction bases with no gene match: 6. Germline CDR1 reads SEHNR; CDR2 reads FQNEAQ (reference sequence). The CDR3 DNA reads as TGTGCCAGCAGCCGTGCCAGGGGGTACCAAGAGACCCAGTACTTC. It is translated as CASSRARGYQETQYF.

The V gene is TRBV5-1, the J gene TRBJ2-7; D remains unclear. The CDR3 has 14 amino acids. Germline CDR1 is SGHRS and CDR2 is YFSETQ. V was clipped by 0 bases and J by 2 bases, with 9 bases between them. The CDR3 DNA reads as TGCGCCAGCAGCTTGGGCGATGGCACCTACGAGCAGTACTTC. It yields the protein CASSLGDGTYEQYF.